The rows below give T cell receptor beta chains drawn from one sample of a study of T-cell memory formation after mild COVID-19. TCRdb used MiXCR to reprocess the 5' RACE reads, holding one entry per CDR3 protein. The table shows 380,000 or so distinct CDR3 sequences, with around 15% occurring only once. The specimen was PBMCs or a T cell subset sorted from them (not recorded which). These TCRs come from a man aged 18-30 years who had mild COVID-19 (a few samples of this study predate the infection). Cell type and time point are not known. Both conserved end residues are part of each CDR3. The D gene is left open where the match is weak. Only part of the rows carry a size: once, few, many, or a class if the clone is expanded.

J,V,D,length,size,CDR3,DNA
TRBJ1-1,TRBV15,TRBD1,15,.,CATSRPQGRNTEAFF,TGTGCCACCAGCAGACCACAGGGGAGGAACACTGAAGCTTTCTTT
TRBJ2-2,TRBV5-1,TRBD2,16,few,CASSSLTSGNTGELFF,TGCGCCAGCAGCTCCCTGACTAGCGGGAACACCGGGGAGCTGTTTTTT
TRBJ2-3,TRBV11-2,.,14,few,CASSLATFTDTQYF,TGTGCCAGCAGCTTGGCCACATTCACAGATACGCAGTATTTT
TRBJ2-5,TRBV5-5,TRBD1,16,.,CASSSGQGNYGETQYF,TGTGCCAGCAGCTCGGGACAGGGAAATTATGGAGAGACCCAGTACTTC
TRBJ2-6,TRBV5-1,.,14,.,CASSLAGGANVLTF,TGCGCCAGCAGCTTGGCCGGTGGGGCCAACGTCCTGACTTTC
TRBJ2-5,TRBV7-2,.,14,few,CASSGRYRGETQYF,TGTGCCAGCAGCGGACGATACCGAGGGGAGACCCAGTACTTC
TRBJ2-5,TRBV2,TRBD1,14,.,CASATGTGVETQYF,TGTGCCAGCGCGACCGGGACAGGGGTAGAGACCCAGTACTTC
TRBJ2-3,TRBV6-5,.,15,few,CASSYSNARTDTQYF,TGTGCCAGCAGTTACTCGAATGCCCGCACAGATACGCAGTATTTT
TRBJ2-5,TRBV27,.,13,.,CASSLEYQETQYF,TGTGCCAGCAGTTTAGAGTACCAAGAGACCCAGTACTTC
TRBJ2-7,TRBV6-1,.,13,few,CATTPGTIYEQYF,TGTGCCACCACCCCGGGAACCATCTACGAGCAGTACTTC
TRBJ1-2,TRBV5-1,.,12,few,CASSWDLSGYTF,TGCGCCAGCAGCTGGGACTTGAGTGGCTACACCTTC
TRBJ1-2,TRBV5-5,.,13,.,CASSLVQTYGYTF,TGTGCCAGCAGCTTGGTTCAGACCTATGGCTACACCTTC
TRBJ2-7,TRBV4-3,.,15,many,CASSQDSSLSYEQYF,TGCGCCAGCAGCCAAGACTCTTCCCTCAGCTACGAGCAGTACTTC
TRBJ1-2,TRBV20-1,TRBD1,13,few,CSARDEGAGGYTF,TGCAGTGCTAGAGACGAGGGGGCGGGTGGCTACACCTTC
TRBJ1-5,TRBV7-2,.,14,few,CASSLAMGNQPQHF,TGTGCCAGCAGCTTAGCGATGGGCAATCAGCCCCAGCATTTT
TRBJ2-2,TRBV15,.,17,.,CATSRDFLDRNTGELFF,TGTGCCACCAGCAGAGATTTTCTCGACAGGAACACCGGGGAGCTGTTTTTT
TRBJ2-3,TRBV6-2/TRBV6-3,.,17,.,CASSVPHRILGTDTQYF,TGTGCCAGCAGTGTCCCCCACCGAATACTGGGCACAGATACGCAGTATTTT
TRBJ2-2,TRBV6-2/TRBV6-3,TRBD1,16,few,CASSGYRGKDTGELFF,TGTGCCAGCAGTGGTTACAGGGGGAAGGACACCGGGGAGCTGTTTTTT
TRBJ2-7,TRBV11-2,.,13,few,CASSFGFSYEQYF,TGTGCCAGCAGCTTCGGATTCTCCTACGAGCAGTACTTC
TRBJ1-3,TRBV20-1,.,14,many,CSAQRRSSGNTIYF,TGCAGTGCTCAGAGGCGAAGCTCTGGAAACACCATATATTTT
TRBJ1-4,TRBV27,TRBD1,17,.,CASSLAHPTGVGEKLFF,TGTGCCAGCAGTTTAGCTCATCCCACAGGGGTCGGAGAAAAACTGTTTTTT
TRBJ1-5,TRBV12-3/TRBV12-4,TRBD1,15,many,CASSPGTGGDRPQHF,TGTGCCAGCAGTCCCGGGACAGGGGGCGATCGGCCCCAGCATTTT
TRBJ2-2,TRBV5-6,.,18,.,CASSLVGSYSTNTGELFF,TGTGCCAGCAGCTTGGTAGGCAGCTACTCCACGAACACCGGGGAGCTGTTTTTT
TRBJ2-3,TRBV6-6,.,12,.,CASSYTGDTQYF,TGTGCCAGCAGTTACACAGGGGATACGCAGTATTTT
TRBJ1-1,TRBV20-1,.,16,few,CSARDYGTGIGTEAFF,TGCAGTGCTAGAGATTATGGGACGGGAATCGGGACTGAAGCTTTCTTT
TRBJ1-3,TRBV7-2,.,14,.,CASQQGRSGNTIYF,TGTGCCAGTCAGCAGGGCAGGAGTGGAAACACCATATATTTT
TRBJ1-1,TRBV20-1,.,14,.,CSARDLYGSTEAFF,TGCAGTGCTAGAGATCTGTACGGTAGCACTGAAGCTTTCTTT
TRBJ1-5,TRBV5-8,.,15,once,CASTRTLWRNQPQHF,TGTGCCAGCACCCGGACTTTATGGCGCAATCAGCCCCAGCATTTT